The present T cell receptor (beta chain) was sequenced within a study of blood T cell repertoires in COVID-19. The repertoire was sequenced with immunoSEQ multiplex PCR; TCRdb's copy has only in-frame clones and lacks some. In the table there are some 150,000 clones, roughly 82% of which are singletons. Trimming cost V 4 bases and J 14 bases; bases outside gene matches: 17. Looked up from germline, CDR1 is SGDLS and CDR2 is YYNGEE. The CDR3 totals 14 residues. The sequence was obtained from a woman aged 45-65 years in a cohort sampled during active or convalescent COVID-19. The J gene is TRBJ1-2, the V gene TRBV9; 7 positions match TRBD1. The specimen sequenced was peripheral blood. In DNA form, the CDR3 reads TGTGCCAGCAGCACCCCCGGGACAGCGCGATTTCTTACCTTC. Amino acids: CASSTPGTARFLTF.